These 21 T cell receptor beta chains came from one sample sequenced in a study of patients and donors after allogeneic stem cell transplantation. TCRdb fed the RT-PCR reads into MiXCR, producing one record per CDR3 protein. This sample carries 800,000 to 1,000,000 distinct CDR3 sequences, 15% to 20% of them seen once, and the ten largest clones take around 5.5%. The sequencing input was blood, either unsorted or a sorted T cell fraction (not recorded which). These receptors were obtained from a human donor who was either an allogeneic HSCT recipient or a stem cell or donor lymphocyte infusion donor (not recorded which). It is not recorded whose cells these are; they may come from a transplant donor.

This clonotype has at least ten counts. The rearrangement links TRBV4-1 to TRBJ2-1; 7 bases agree with TRBD2. Per germline, CDR1 MGHRA and CDR2 YSYEKL. The CDR3 sequence is 11 residues long. J gave up 12 bases and V 5 bases, and 4 bases lay outside the gene matches. DNA for the CDR3: TGCGCCAGCAGCGAACTAGCGCTGCAGTTCTTC. It codes for CASSELALQFF.

This clonotype was recorded a few times. The genes are TRBV29-1 and TRBJ1-1; no firm D call. Germline CDR1 SQVTM, CDR2 ANQGSEA. The CDR3 totals 11 residues. V shed 5 bases and J shed 1 base, with 5 bases lying between them. CDR3 DNA: TGCAGCGTTATGGGGAACACTGAAGCTTTCTTT. Translating it yields CSVMGNTEAFF.

The table lists this clonotype with many counts. The V call is TRBV11-1, the J call TRBJ2-2; TRBD1 matches 9 bases. This CDR3 comprises 15 residues. The V gene's germline CDR1 is SGHAT and CDR2 FQDESV (reference sequence). With 1 base clipped from V and 4 bases from J, the junction kept 1 base outside the gene matches. The CDR3 DNA follows: TGTGCCAGCAGCTTAGGGGACAGGGCCACCGGGGAGCTGTTTTTT. Amino acid sequence: CASSLGDRATGELFF.

This clonotype was observed a few times. The chain recombines TRBV6-1 with TRBJ2-7; either TRBD1 or TRBD2 may fit D (7 bases each). The CDR3 consists of 14 residues. With 6 bases removed from V and 4 bases from J, the gap between germline ends came to 16 bases. The germline CDR1 and CDR2 sequences are MNHNS and SASEGT. DNA for the CDR3: TGTGCCAGCAGCAGGGGGGGGCGAGGGTACGAGCAGTACTTC. Translated, it gives CASSRGGRGYEQYF.

Only a few counts were recorded for this clonotype. The rearrangement links TRBV10-3 to TRBJ1-5, with TRBD1 matching over 9 bases. The CDR3 extends over 14 amino acids. Germline V gives CDR1 ENHRY, CDR2 SYGVKD. Trimming took 6 bases from V and 6 from J; bases not matched to a gene: 6. In nucleotides, the CDR3 is TGTGCCATCAGCGGGACAGGGCTCTCTCAGCCCCAGCATTTT. Translated, it gives CAISGTGLSQPQHF.

This clonotype was counted ten times or more. The rearrangement uses TRBV12-3 or TRBV12-4 and TRBJ1-5; no clear D gene. Trimming cost V 7 bases and J 9 bases, with 13 bases left between them. The CDR3 sequence is 12 residues long. CDR3 sequence: CASTLGSGPQHF. CDR3 sequence (DNA): TGTGCCAGCACCCTTGGGAGCGGGCCCCAGCATTTT.

V usage is TRBV11-1 and J usage is TRBJ2-7; possibly TRBD1 for D (5 bases). This CDR3 has 14 amino acids. V lost 2 bases and J lost 0, with 8 bases in between. Germline assignment: CDR1 SGHAT and CDR2 FQDESV (reference sequence). Here the CDR3 reads CASSLSRASYEQYF. CDR3 nucleotide sequence: TGTGCCAGCAGCTTAAGCAGGGCCTCCTACGAGCAGTACTTC.

The table lists this clonotype with a few counts. The chain is built from TRBV20-1 and TRBJ1-4; D is uncertain. This CDR3 has 13 residues. CDR1 DFQATT and CDR2 SNEGSKA come from the germline V gene (reference sequence). Trimming removed 3 bases from V and 11 bases from J, with 16 bases in between. CDR3 DNA sequence: TGCAGTGCTAGTACGGTAAAGGCTGGGAAACTGTTTTTT. This gives the protein CSASTVKAGKLFF.

This clonotype has just a few counts. V is TRBV2 and J is TRBJ1-1; maybe TRBD1 (6 bases). V was trimmed by 6 bases and J by 4 bases, leaving 15 bases between them. The CDR3 is 14 residues long. Germline CDR1 is SNHLY and CDR2 is FYNNEI. This CDR3 is CASRLGGGLTEAFF. For the CDR3, the DNA is TGTGCCAGCAGACTAGGGGGGGGGCTCACTGAAGCTTTCTTT.

This clonotype was detected ten times or more. J is TRBJ2-7 and V is TRBV4-2, with D possibly TRBD1 on 5 matching bases. Looked up from germline, CDR1 is LGHNA and CDR2 is YNFKEQ. This CDR3 has 15 residues. V shed 2 bases and J shed 5 bases, with 16 bases lying between them. The CDR3 bases are TGTGCCAGCAGCCAAAGAAGGGGTTTTATGGACGAGCAGTACTTC. Its translation is CASSQRRGFMDEQYF.

This clonotype came up a few times. This chain links TRBV10-1 with TRBJ1-2, with D unclear. Trimming took 2 bases from V and 6 from J, leaving 7 bases between them. The CDR3 has 12 amino acids. CDR1 and CDR2 (germline): WNHNN, SYGVQD (reference sequence). This CDR3 is CASSEEAHGYTF. The CDR3, as DNA: TGCGCCAGCAGTGAGGAGGCACATGGCTACACCTTC.

The chain combines TRBV10-3 with TRBJ1-6; D is perhaps TRBD1 (5 bases). V was pared by 6 bases and J by 2 bases, with 14 bases between. Germline values: CDR1 ENHRY, CDR2 SYGVKD. The CDR3 contains 16 residues. CDR3 sequence reads: CAISPAGVTYNSPLHF. CDR3 coding DNA: TGTGCCATCAGCCCAGCGGGGGTCACCTATAATTCACCCCTCCACTTT.

This clonotype was counted many times. The chain couples TRBV5-6 to TRBJ1-3, with D unresolved. The CDR3 is 13 amino acids. Germline CDR1 and CDR2: SGHDT and YYEEEE. Trimming left V 3 bases short and J 5 bases short, with 9 bases between. This CDR3 reads CASSSERRNTIYF. The CDR3 DNA reads TGTGCCAGCAGCTCGGAGCGGAGAAACACCATATATTTT.

The CDR3 DNA reads TGTGCCAGCAGCCAAGATTCGGGAGACTACGAGCAGTACTTC. The encoded protein is CASSQDSGDYEQYF. This chain joins TRBV4-2 and TRBJ2-7, with TRBD2 as a possible D gene (6 bases). This CDR3 is 14 amino acids long. The germline V and J ends were trimmed by 0 bases and 3 bases, with 9 bases remaining between them. The germline CDR1 and CDR2 sequences are LGHNA and YNFKEQ.

This clonotype was seen at least ten times. This chain joins TRBV4-2 and TRBJ1-5; D gene unclear. V was shortened by 0 bases and J by 6 bases, with 6 bases between the two germline ends. CDR1 LGHNA and CDR2 YNFKEQ come from the germline V gene. The CDR3 is made up of 13 amino acids. The CDR3 protein is CASSQDQPQPQHF. In DNA form, the CDR3 reads TGTGCCAGCAGCCAAGATCAACCTCAGCCCCAGCATTTT.

J is TRBJ1-1 and V is TRBV29-1, with a tentative D call TRBD1 (5 bases). V lost 5 bases, J lost 12 bases, and 13 bases lay in between. The CDR3 runs to 10 residues. Per germline, CDR1 SQVTM and CDR2 ANQGSEA. This chain's CDR3 is CSVRDLPPFF. CDR3 bases: TGCAGCGTTCGGGACCTACCACCTTTCTTT.

This clonotype was seen a few times. J is TRBJ2-1 and V is TRBV9; 10 bases map to TRBD2. V gave up 0 bases and J gave up 9 bases; unmatched junction bases: 6. The length of the CDR3 is 15 residues. From germline, CDR1 is SGDLS and CDR2 YYNGEE. The CDR3 bases are TGTGCCAGCAGCGTAGGAGCGGGAGGGCCCAGTGAGCAGTTCTTC. Protein product: CASSVGAGGPSEQFF.

The chain recombines TRBV9 with TRBJ1-6; 10 nucleotides line up with TRBD1. CDR1 and CDR2 (germline): SGDLS, YYNGEE. V lost 3 bases to trimming and J lost 6 bases; unmatched junction nucleotides: 6. This CDR3 spans 16 amino acids. CDR3 bases: TGTGCCAGCAGCGGACCCCGGGACAGGGGTAATTCACCCCTCCACTTT. This encodes CASSGPRDRGNSPLHF.

The chain combines TRBV5-1 with TRBJ2-7, with 7 bases aligning to TRBD1. Germline-derived CDR1 and CDR2 are SGHRS and YFSETQ. The CDR3 is 14 amino acids. With V trimmed by 4 bases and J by 3 bases, 7 bases remained unmatched. This CDR3 is CASSDGTAHYEQYF. The CDR3 DNA follows: TGCGCCAGCAGCGACGGGACAGCCCACTACGAGCAGTACTTC.

This clonotype has more than one count but fewer than ten. This chain uses TRBV20-1 with TRBJ2-7; TRBD1 aligns across 9 bases. The CDR3 is 15 amino acids. Germline CDR1 and CDR2: DFQATT and SNEGSKA (reference sequence). V gave up 0 bases and J gave up 3 bases; unmatched junction bases: 6. The CDR3, as DNA: TGCAGTGCTAGAGATCTCGGACAGGGGCGCTACGAGCAGTACTTC. Its translation is CSARDLGQGRYEQYF.

This chain uses TRBV9 with TRBJ1-6, with a tentative D call TRBD1 (5 bases). CDR3 length equals 16 residues. Germline V gene sequence: CDR1 SGDLS, CDR2 YYNGEE. V was trimmed by 3 bases and J by 7 bases, leaving 17 bases between them. The CDR3 region is CASSGQQFRGNSPLHF. CDR3 nucleotide sequence: TGTGCCAGCAGCGGCCAGCAATTTAGGGGCAATTCACCCCTCCACTTT.